This entry lists 8 T cell receptor beta chains sequenced from one sample in a study of graft-versus-host responses after intestinal transplantation. Profiling relied on immunoSEQ multiplex PCR, and the TCRdb table lists in-frame clones only, not all of them. The sample consists of almost 20,000 clones, about nine tenths of them appearing once. Specimen: PBMCs, collected approximately 240 days after intestinal transplant. The receptors were sampled from a human patient who received an intestinal transplant, so some T cells may come from the graft donor.

The chain uses TRBV6-6 and TRBJ1-5; possibly TRBD1 for D (5 bases). The CDR3 length is 14 residues. Germline V gene lookup returns CDR1 MNHNY and CDR2 SVGAGI (reference sequence). V was clipped by 1 base and J by 8 bases, with 12 bases between them. The CDR3 region is CASSYYRGMEPQHF. In DNA, the CDR3 is TGTGCCAGCAGTTACTATCGGGGGATGGAGCCCCAGCATTTT.

This CDR3 reads CASRGTLAGEQFF. The CDR3 DNA is TGTGCCAGCAGAGGAACATTAGCGGGGGAGCAGTTCTTC. J is TRBJ2-1 and V is TRBV11-2, with TRBD2 matching over 8 bases. The V and J ends lost 6 bases and 10 bases, in that order; junction bases with no gene match: 8. Germline V gene data show CDR1 as SGHAT and CDR2 as FQNNGV. The CDR3 runs to 13 residues.

The gene calls are TRBV7-3 and TRBJ2-1; TRBD2 aligns across 8 bases. Per the germline V gene, CDR1 is SGHTA and CDR2 is FQGTGA. This CDR3 has 15 residues. J lost 3 bases, V lost 2 bases, and 3 bases had no gene match. The CDR3 DNA reads TGTGCCAGCAGCTTATCTGGGACTAGCTACAATGAGCAGTTCTTC. This encodes CASSLSGTSYNEQFF.

In this sample, this clone turned up once. The chain carries TRBV5-4 and TRBJ2-7; 11 bases fit TRBD1. The V and J ends lost 4 bases and 6 bases, in that order; junction bases with no gene match: 6. Germline V gives CDR1 SGHNT, CDR2 YYREEE (reference sequence). CDR3 length equals 14 residues. Written as DNA, the CDR3 is TGTGCCAGCAGCACCGGACAGGGGGCAAGCGAGCAGTACTTC. Translation: CASSTGQGASEQYF.

By sample fraction, this clone is medium-sized. The V and J genes are TRBV27 and TRBJ1-1, with D hard to call. Between the trimmed V and J ends, which lost 3 bases and 3 bases, there was a span of 11 bases. The CDR3 is 14 amino acids. CDR1 and CDR2 from the germline V gene are MNHEY and SMNVEV (reference sequence). CDR3 DNA: TGTGCCAGCAGTTTGGATCCAAAATACACTGAAGCTTTCTTT. It is translated as CASSLDPKYTEAFF.

This chain uses TRBV27 with TRBJ2-3; the D gene could be TRBD1 or TRBD2 (5 bases each). V was cut by 5 bases and J by 0 bases, with 12 bases left in between. Per the germline V gene, CDR1 is MNHEY and CDR2 is SMNVEV (reference sequence). CDR3 length equals 15 residues. This CDR3 reads CASSLRGTSTDTQYF. CDR3 DNA sequence: TGTGCCAGCAGTCTGAGGGGTACTAGCACAGATACGCAGTATTTT.

The V call is TRBV25-1, the J call TRBJ2-3, with D possibly matching TRBD2 (5 bases). CDR1 is MGHDK, CDR2 SYGVNS, per germline. Trimming removed 2 bases from V and 5 bases from J, with 17 bases in between. This CDR3 is built from 16 residues. In nucleotides, the CDR3 is TGTGCCAGCAGTGAAATGAATTCTGAGGGTGGAGATACGCAGTATTTT. This gives the protein CASSEMNSEGGDTQYF.

The chain carries TRBV9 and TRBJ2-5; D possibly matches TRBD1 or TRBD2 (5 bases each). The CDR3 extends over 15 amino acids. The ends were cut back, 0 bases at V and 2 bases at J, with 11 bases in the middle. From germline, CDR1 is SGDLS and CDR2 YYNGEE. Here the CDR3 reads CASSVGGWGQETQYF. In nucleotides, the CDR3 is TGTGCCAGCAGCGTAGGTGGATGGGGGCAAGAGACCCAGTACTTC.